This TCR beta chain is from a study of T-cell reconstitution after alpha-beta-depleted transplantation in children. This clonotype was picked up many times. Its antigen is not known. The CDR3 has 14 amino acids. Trimming removed 5 bases from V and 7 bases from J, with 17 bases in between. Study-wide findings and caveats: By about two months after transplant, alpha-beta T cells reportedly arose from several hundred graft clones that had expanded. From newly produced T cells came most of the T-cell counts and diversity one year after transplant. Recipient T cells and thymic progenitors that survived gave rise to the high TCRbeta diversity observed at day 60 in some patients.

Unique molecular identifiers were incorporated into the prepared TCRbeta library. TCRdb re-called the PCR reads with MiXCR, one entry per CDR3 protein. In the table there are 200,000 to 300,000 distinct CDR3 sequences, approximately 8.9% of which are singletons. This rearrangement joins TRBV12-3 or TRBV12-4 to TRBJ1-2; D is undetermined. The TCR was taken from a male patient younger than 18 who had a stem cell transplant for acute lymphoblastic leukemia, so the T cells may come from the graft donor. The starting material was PBMCs, mostly from graft donor cells, obtained 180 days after TCRalphabeta/CD19-depleted stem cell transplant. CDR3 residues: CASSPIGGWSGYTF. The CDR3 bases are TGTGCCAGCAGTCCCATAGGAGGGTGGTCTGGCTACACCTTC.